One sample yielded the 5 T cell receptor beta chains listed below, sequenced in a study of naive and memory T cell subsets. Amplification of ligated cDNA took four PCR rounds with SP2 and nested alpha and beta constant primers. TCRdb processed the UMI-ligation and nested PCR reads anew with MiXCR; each CDR3 protein has one entry. This sample has roughly 13,000 distinct CDR3 sequences, with 4% to 6.5% found just once. Indicated treatment: skin biopsy from PPD injection site in Mantoux-positive individual. An oligonucleotide containing a UMI was ligated to the 3' end of TCR cDNA. This sample comprised skin, obtained from a tuberculin skin test site. The origin of the receptors is an adult in good health.

The table lists this clonotype with many counts. V gene TRBV12-5 combines with J gene TRBJ1-1; no definite D call. V was clipped by 2 bases and J by 3 bases, with 13 bases between them. The CDR3 is 15 residues long. The germline V gene has CDR1 LGHNT and CDR2 FRNRAP. In DNA form, the CDR3 reads TGTGCTAGTGGTTTGCCTCAAGTAAACCACACTGAAGCTTTCTTT. Translating gives CASGLPQVNHTEAFF.

This clonotype is judged medium-sized. The chain links TRBV2 to TRBJ2-1, with D perhaps matching TRBD2 (7 bases). The CDR3 is made up of 11 amino acids. Germline loops: CDR1 SNHLY, CDR2 FYNNEI. The V gene lost 9 bases and the J gene lost 8 bases, with 11 bases spanning the gap. In DNA form, the CDR3 reads TGTGCCAGTTCGGGGGGCTATGAGCAGTTCTTC. This sequence encodes CASSGGYEQFF.

This clonotype came up many times. The chain is built from TRBV20-1 and TRBJ2-3; 7 bases map to TRBD1. Germline trimming cut 5 bases from V and 4 bases from J; bases unmatched to any gene: 9. This CDR3 has 14 amino acids. Germline V CDR1 and CDR2: DFQATT, SNEGSKA (reference sequence). The DNA for the CDR3 is TGCAGTGCTCGACAGGGTAGCTTTTCAGATACGCAGTATTTT. Translating it yields CSARQGSFSDTQYF.

This clonotype was seen a handful of times. V gene TRBV7-2 combines with J gene TRBJ1-1; 12 bases are a match to TRBD1. Germline V gene data show CDR1 as SGHTA and CDR2 as FQGNSA. The trim removed 3 bases at V and 8 bases at J, leaving 1 base unmatched. This CDR3 comprises 13 residues. The CDR3 is CASSFGTGGEAFF. The CDR3 nucleotides read TGTGCCAGCAGCTTCGGGACAGGGGGCGAAGCTTTCTTT. Full variable domain (outside the CDR3, taken from reference TRBV7-2 and TRBJ1-1): GAGVSQSPSNKVTEKGKDVELRCDPISGHTALYWYRQSLGQGLEFLIYFQGNSAPDKSGLPSDRFSAERTGGSVSTLTIQRTQQEDSAVYLCASSFGTGGEAFFGQGTRLTVV.

This clonotype is deemed medium-sized. The chain has TRBV10-3 and TRBJ2-6, with 9 bases that match TRBD2. Germline CDR1 ENHRY, CDR2 SYGVKD. V gave up 10 bases and J gave up 0 bases; unmatched junction bases: 7. The CDR3 has 16 amino acids. The CDR3 here is CATRTSVSSGANVLTF. The DNA of the CDR3 is TGTGCCACCCGGACTAGCGTCAGCTCTGGGGCCAACGTCCTGACTTTC.